These T cell receptor beta chains were read from a single sample in a study of blood T cell repertoires in COVID-19. Profiling relied on immunoSEQ multiplex PCR, and the TCRdb table lists in-frame clones only, not all of them. This table holds about 200,000 clones, approximately 80% found once. The sequencing input was peripheral blood. All receptors come from a man in his forties with acute or convalescent COVID-19. Each CDR3 is given with its conserved first and last residue. D genes are given only for firm matches. A row's size may be missing; if present it is once, few, many or a size class.

size | D | J | V | DNA | CDR3
. | . | TRBJ1-1 | TRBV18 | TGTGCCAGCTCACCGGTACGACAGAAAGCTTTCTTT | CASSPVRQKAFF
once | TRBD2 | TRBJ2-7 | TRBV7-8 | TGTGCCAGCTCCCTAGCGCTAGCGGGAGGGGTGGGCTCCTACGAGCAGTACTTC | CASSLALAGGVGSYEQYF
. | TRBD2 | TRBJ2-3 | TRBV15 | TGTGCCACCAGTCCTCTAGCGGGAGATGTGGGAGCCACAGATACGCAGTATTTT | CATSPLAGDVGATDTQYF
. | TRBD1 | TRBJ1-5 | TRBV29-1 | TGCAGCGTTTCCCCGGGACAGGGCAATCAGCCCCAGCATTTT | CSVSPGQGNQPQHF
. | . | TRBJ2-2 | TRBV5-4 | TGTGCCAGCAGCTTTGGCGGGACGGCGGGGGAGCTGTTTTTT | CASSFGGTAGELFF
. | TRBD2 | TRBJ2-2 | TRBV12-5 | TGTGCTAGTGGTTTTAGCGGGAGGTGGGCCGGGGAGCTGTTTTTT | CASGFSGRWAGELFF
. | . | TRBJ1-2 | TRBV6-5 | TGTGCCAGCAAGCCAGGGGATGACTATGGCTACACCTTC | CASKPGDDYGYTF
. | . | TRBJ2-5 | TRBV3-1/TRBV3-2 | TGTGCCAGCAGCCAAAACAGGGGGGGAGAGACCCAGTACTTC | CASSQNRGGETQYF
. | TRBD1 | TRBJ2-1 | TRBV10-3 | TGTGCCATCAAGGACAGGGCGGGCTCCTACAATGAGCAGTTCTTC | CAIKDRAGSYNEQFF
. | . | TRBJ1-1 | TRBV30 | TGTGCCTGGAGTGTAGAGGATATGAACACTGAAGCTTTCTTT | CAWSVEDMNTEAFF
. | . | TRBJ2-7 | TRBV5-1 | TGCGCCAGCAAAAACGGACTGGGAATCTACGAGCAGTACTTC | CASKNGLGIYEQYF
. | . | TRBJ1-2 | TRBV6-5 | TGTGCCAGCAGCCCAACAGACAGCAAATATGGCTACACCTTC | CASSPTDSKYGYTF
few | . | TRBJ1-6 | TRBV7-8 | TGTGCCAGCAGCTTAGCGGGGCTGTCTTCACCCCTCCACTTT | CASSLAGLSSPLHF
. | . | TRBJ2-7 | TRBV9 | TGTGCCAGCAGCTTAAGAGCGGCCTCCTCCTACGAGCAGTACTTC | CASSLRAASSYEQYF
. | . | TRBJ1-1 | TRBV6-1 | TGTGCCAGCAGTGAAGCGCCCGGGACACCGAACACTGAAGCTTTCTTT | CASSEAPGTPNTEAFF
. | TRBD1 | TRBJ2-2 | TRBV6-1 | TGTGCCAGCAGTGAAGCCCTGACAGGGGCCGGGGAGCTGTTTTTT | CASSEALTGAGELFF
. | . | TRBJ2-3 | TRBV6-2/TRBV6-3 | TGTGCCAGCAGTTACGGGGATGGGGCGACAGATACGCAGTATTTT | CASSYGDGATDTQYF
. | . | TRBJ1-2 | TRBV11-2 | TGTGCCAGCAGCTCCCTAGCCCCGGACCCTCAGGGGAATGGCTACACCTTC | CASSSLAPDPQGNGYTF
. | . | TRBJ2-7 | TRBV7-8 | TGTGCCAGCAGCTTAGTTATCGGGAGACGGCTTTACGAGCAGTACTTC | CASSLVIGRRLYEQYF
. | TRBD1 | TRBJ1-1 | TRBV19 | TGTGCCAGTAGTGTTACAGGGGGTCTAGTGACTGAAGCTTTCTTT | CASSVTGGLVTEAFF
. | TRBD1 | TRBJ1-2 | TRBV6-1 | TGTGCCAGCAGTGAAGCAGGGGGCGATAGCTATGGCTACACCTTC | CASSEAGGDSYGYTF
few | . | TRBJ2-2 | TRBV30 | TGTGCCTGGAGCGATAAAGGGAGTCACACCGGGGAGCTGTTTTTT | CAWSDKGSHTGELFF
. | . | TRBJ2-3 | TRBV7-9 | TGTGCCAGCAGCTTAGCGCTCGGGTACGCAGATACGCAGTATTTT | CASSLALGYADTQYF
. | . | TRBJ1-4 | TRBV5-1 | TGCGCCAGCAGCTTGAATTCCGGAGGGGATGAAAAACTGTTTTTT | CASSLNSGGDEKLFF
. | . | TRBJ1-1 | TRBV4-1 | TGCGCCAGCAGCCAAGAGGGGGAGGGCACTGAAGCTTTCTTT | CASSQEGEGTEAFF
. | TRBD1 | TRBJ1-2 | TRBV19 | TGTGCCAGTAGTATCGACAGGGAAGTTGCCCGGGGCTACACCTTC | CASSIDREVARGYTF
few | . | TRBJ1-1 | TRBV25-1 | TGTGCCAGCAGTGAACGGCGGGAAGGGCAAGCTTTCTTT | CASSERREGQAFF
. | . | TRBJ1-3 | TRBV5-1 | TGCGCCAGCAGCTCCGGGAGTTCTGGAAACACCATATATTTT | CASSSGSSGNTIYF
. | TRBD2 | TRBJ2-7 | TRBV7-2 | TGTGCCAGCAGCTTAGGGCTAGCGGGGGAAGCCTACGAGCAGTACTTC | CASSLGLAGEAYEQYF
. | . | TRBJ1-5 | TRBV5-1 | TGCGCCAGCAGCTATGAGGCCCGCGGGCCCCAGCATTTT | CASSYEARGPQHF
. | . | TRBJ2-7 | TRBV6-2/TRBV6-3 | TGTGCCAGCAGTACTCGGCAGGGAAGCTACGAGCAGTACTTC | CASSTRQGSYEQYF
. | TRBD2 | TRBJ2-5 | TRBV5-1 | TGCGCCAGCAGCTTACTAGCGGGAGGCCGTAGACAAGAGACCCAGTACTTC | CASSLLAGGRRQETQYF
. | TRBD2 | TRBJ2-1 | TRBV24-1 | TGTGCCACCAGTGTGACGACTAGCGGGACGGATGAGCAGTTCTTC | CATSVTTSGTDEQFF
. | . | TRBJ1-6 | TRBV30 | TGTGCCAGGGGCTCCGGTTATAATTCACCCCTCCACTTT | CARGSGYNSPLHF
many | TRBD2 | TRBJ2-2 | TRBV6-2/TRBV6-3 | TGTGCCAGCAGTTACTCGAAGACTCACGCGGGAGTCGGCACCGGGGAGCTGTTTTTT | CASSYSKTHAGVGTGELFF
few | . | TRBJ2-5 | TRBV27 | TGTGCCAGCAGTTTGGTGCGGGGCGGGCAAGAGACCCAGTACTTC | CASSLVRGGQETQYF
. | TRBD1 | TRBJ1-4 | TRBV7-9 | TGTGCCAGCAGCCCTAGCCGTAGTCCCGGGACAGTGAATGAAAAACTGTTTTTT | CASSPSRSPGTVNEKLFF
. | . | TRBJ1-5 | TRBV10-3 | TGTGCCATCAGCCACAGTTATAGCAATCAGCCCCAGCATTTT | CAISHSYSNQPQHF
. | TRBD2 | TRBJ2-1 | TRBV7-9 | TGTGCCAGCAGCTCATGGATGGGGCTAGCGGGAGTGAGGGGCAATGAGCAGTTCTTC | CASSSWMGLAGVRGNEQFF
. | TRBD1 | TRBJ2-7 | TRBV27 | TGTGCCAGCAGCGCAACAGGGGTGGTAGGCGAGCAGTACTTC | CASSATGVVGEQYF
. | . | TRBJ2-6 | TRBV7-9 | TGTGCCAGCAGCTTCGGTCGCTCTGGGGCCAACGTCCTGACTTTC | CASSFGRSGANVLTF